This record covers a single T cell receptor (delta chain). This may be a read error, as it is one base from a much larger clone. The entry originates in a study of gamma-delta chains in newborns, infants, children. TCRdb called clones anew from the reads with CATT. The profile covers under 13,000 delta-chain clones, with about 3.6% appearing a single time and around 8.6% taken by the ten largest. Sequencing input: blood. The source of this sequence is a child who was a newborn, infant or young child, either healthy, febrile or measles-vaccinated (not recorded which).

This CDR3 reads CACGPLGGGRSISASTDKLIF. The CDR3 bases are TGTGCCTGTGGTCCCCTGGGTGGGGGACGCAGCATCTCCGCCTCAACCGATAAACTCATCTTT. V and J are TRDV2 and TRDJ1, with 7 bases fitting TRDD3. V trimming: 5 bases; J trimming: 2 bases; junction bases outside the gene matches: 28. Looked up from germline, CDR1 is GEAIGNYY and CDR2 is EKD. The length of the CDR3 is 21 residues.